One TCR beta chain is described in this entry. The data were taken from a study of technical replicates of blood from several donors. Germline CDR1 and CDR2: SGHRS and YFSETQ. V dropped 1 base and J dropped 3 bases, with 10 bases sitting between them. This CDR3 spans 14 amino acids. This table comes from immunoSEQ multiplex PCR, and its TCRdb copy is limited to in-frame clones, with some not included. Here the sample spans almost 90,000 clones, 85% to 95% being singletons. The genes are TRBV5-1 and TRBJ1-1; D is unresolved. The TCR sequence derives from a human donor in good health. The material sequenced was T cells isolated from PBMCs. The DNA for the CDR3 is TGCGCCAGCAGCTTGAATAGTGAGGACACTGAAGCTTTCTTT. This translates into CASSLNSEDTEAFF.